Listed below are T cell receptor beta chains from one sample, sequenced in a study of T cell responses to AZD1222 COVID-19 vaccine. Profiled with immunoSEQ multiplex PCR; TCRdb holds only in-frame clones, not every one. The table records about 150,000 clones, around 85% of them present only once. The sample consisted of peripheral blood, taken after recovery from COVID-19. All receptors come from an adult who had recovered from COVID-19. Both conserved end residues are part of each CDR3. The D gene is left open where the match is weak. The size of a clone is reported for some rows only, either as once, few or many, or as a class for expanded clones.

J: TRBJ2-1
D: NA
size: NA
V: TRBV7-2
DNA: TGTGCCAGCAGCTTAGCTGGCGGGACCACAGGCGATGAGCAGTTCTTC
CDR3: CASSLAGGTTGDEQFF

J: TRBJ1-6
D: NA
size: NA
V: TRBV19
DNA: TGTGCTACATCGTGGGGGGATTCACCCCTCCACTTT
CDR3: CATSWGDSPLHF

J: TRBJ1-6
D: NA
size: NA
V: TRBV19
DNA: TGTGCCAGTAAAGAGAGAGCGGGTTCACCCCTCCACTTT
CDR3: CASKERAGSPLHF

J: TRBJ2-3
D: NA
size: NA
V: TRBV29-1
DNA: TGCAGCGTTGAAGGGACTACACTAAGCACAGATACGCAGTATTTT
CDR3: CSVEGTTLSTDTQYF

J: TRBJ1-1
D: NA
size: NA
V: TRBV5-4
DNA: TGTGCCAGCAGCTTGGGCCCATCCATGAACACTGAAGCTTTCTTT
CDR3: CASSLGPSMNTEAFF

J: TRBJ1-6
D: NA
size: once
V: TRBV9
DNA: TGTGCCAGCAGCATAAACGGAGACAACTCACCCCTCCACTTT
CDR3: CASSINGDNSPLHF

J: TRBJ2-7
D: NA
size: NA
V: TRBV25-1
DNA: TGTGCCAGCAGTGAATCCCTGGCCGGGCCCTACGAGCAGTACTTC
CDR3: CASSESLAGPYEQYF

J: TRBJ1-2
D: NA
size: once
V: TRBV28
DNA: TGTGCCAGCAGCGCTACCCAATTTACGCAGGGTTGGTATGGCTACACCTTC
CDR3: CASSATQFTQGWYGYTF

J: TRBJ2-7
D: NA
size: NA
V: TRBV7-2
DNA: TGTGCCAGCAGCCTAAGGGCAGGGTTTGCCTACGAGCAGTACTTC
CDR3: CASSLRAGFAYEQYF

J: TRBJ1-1
D: TRBD1
size: NA
V: TRBV5-4
DNA: TGTGCCAGCAGGGGAGGGGGCTATACTGAAGCTTTCTTT
CDR3: CASRGGGYTEAFF

J: TRBJ2-4
D: TRBD2
size: NA
V: TRBV7-9
DNA: TGTGCCAGCAGCTTACGTCGTGGCGGGAGTGGTGAAAACATTCAGTACTTC
CDR3: CASSLRRGGSGENIQYF

J: TRBJ2-7
D: TRBD1
size: once
V: TRBV12-3/TRBV12-4
DNA: TGTGCCAGCAGCCGGACAGGGACTGAGCAGTACTTC
CDR3: CASSRTGTEQYF

J: TRBJ2-7
D: NA
size: NA
V: TRBV5-3
DNA: TGTGCCAGAAGCTTGTTGGGCTACGAGCAGTACTTC
CDR3: CARSLLGYEQYF

J: TRBJ2-5
D: TRBD1
size: once
V: TRBV6-2/TRBV6-3
DNA: TGTGCCAGCACCCCACGGGACAGGGGGCAAGAGACCCAGTACTTC
CDR3: CASTPRDRGQETQYF

J: TRBJ1-1
D: NA
size: once
V: TRBV5-1
DNA: TGCGCCAGCAGCTCTGGGCAGGGGAACACTGAAGCTTTCTTT
CDR3: CASSSGQGNTEAFF

J: TRBJ2-5
D: TRBD2
size: NA
V: TRBV28
DNA: TGTGCCAGCAGTTTGGGAGGGGAAGAGACCCAGTACTTC
CDR3: CASSLGGEETQYF

J: TRBJ1-1
D: TRBD1
size: NA
V: TRBV7-3
DNA: TGTGCCAGCAGCCGAGACAGGGACACTGAAGCTTTCTTT
CDR3: CASSRDRDTEAFF

J: TRBJ1-1
D: NA
size: NA
V: TRBV28
DNA: TGTGCCAGCAGTCTCACGGACAGTATCACTGAAGCTTTCTTT
CDR3: CASSLTDSITEAFF

J: TRBJ2-7
D: NA
size: NA
V: TRBV9
DNA: TGTGCCAGCAGCCACTCGGACGGGAGCTCCTACGAGCAGTACTTC
CDR3: CASSHSDGSSYEQYF

J: TRBJ2-3
D: NA
size: NA
V: TRBV7-9
DNA: TGTGCCAGCAGCTTACGATCAGATACGCAGTATTTT
CDR3: CASSLRSDTQYF

J: TRBJ2-5
D: NA
size: NA
V: TRBV5-1
DNA: TGCGCCAGCAGCGCGGGGCTCGAAGAGACCCAGTACTTC
CDR3: CASSAGLEETQYF

J: TRBJ2-1
D: TRBD1
size: NA
V: TRBV7-6
DNA: TGTGCCAGCAGCTCTTCGGGACAGGGTTCCAATGAGCAGTTCTTC
CDR3: CASSSSGQGSNEQFF

J: TRBJ1-1
D: NA
size: NA
V: TRBV5-6
DNA: TGTGCCAGCAGCTTGAGGTCTGGGAAGAGCACTGAAGCTTTCTTT
CDR3: CASSLRSGKSTEAFF

J: TRBJ1-5
D: NA
size: NA
V: TRBV19
DNA: TGTGCCAGTAGACTGAACAACCGGGGTCAGCCCCAGCATTTT
CDR3: CASRLNNRGQPQHF

J: TRBJ1-1
D: NA
size: NA
V: TRBV28
DNA: TGTGCCAGCAGTTTAAGTGCGAGAGTTGGGAGCACTGAAGCTTTCTTT
CDR3: CASSLSARVGSTEAFF

J: TRBJ1-1
D: NA
size: NA
V: TRBV19
DNA: TGTGCCAGCTGTAGGAGACCGAACACTGAAGCTTTCTTT
CDR3: CASCRRPNTEAFF

J: TRBJ2-7
D: TRBD1
size: once
V: TRBV29-1
DNA: TGCAGCGTTCGGACAGGGAGCTCCTACGAGCAGTACTTC
CDR3: CSVRTGSSYEQYF

J: TRBJ2-3
D: NA
size: NA
V: TRBV7-2
DNA: TGTGCCAGCAGTTTAGACCTCAGGGCCCCAGCGCAGTATTTT
CDR3: CASSLDLRAPAQYF

J: TRBJ2-3
D: NA
size: NA
V: TRBV5-1
DNA: TGCGCCAGCAGCTTACGGAACCGTCAGGATACGCAGTATTTT
CDR3: CASSLRNRQDTQYF

J: TRBJ2-7
D: NA
size: NA
V: TRBV27
DNA: TGTGCCAGCAGAGGAGGTCAGAAGCAGTACTTC
CDR3: CASRGGQKQYF

J: TRBJ1-2
D: NA
size: NA
V: TRBV7-9
DNA: TGTGCCAGCAGCCATTACAGGGATCCTGGCTACACCTTC
CDR3: CASSHYRDPGYTF

J: TRBJ1-5
D: TRBD1
size: NA
V: TRBV7-2
DNA: TGTGCCAGCAGCTCAGACAGGGGGGGGTATCAGCCCCAGCATTTT
CDR3: CASSSDRGGYQPQHF

J: TRBJ1-3
D: NA
size: NA
V: TRBV25-1
DNA: TGTGCCAGCAGGAGGGAAGGGGCGGCTGGAAACACCATATATTTT
CDR3: CASRREGAAGNTIYF

J: TRBJ1-1
D: NA
size: NA
V: TRBV10-1
DNA: TGCGCCAGCAGTAGGTCCGGGGGGCAGGGTGAAGCTTTCTTT
CDR3: CASSRSGGQGEAFF

J: TRBJ2-1
D: TRBD1
size: NA
V: TRBV28
DNA: TGTGCCAGCAGTTTAAGGGGACAGGGGTTTAATGAGCAGTTCTTC
CDR3: CASSLRGQGFNEQFF

J: TRBJ1-1
D: NA
size: NA
V: TRBV7-9
DNA: TGTGCCAGCAGCCCCAACGAAGGGGGGACTGAAGCTTTCTTT
CDR3: CASSPNEGGTEAFF

J: TRBJ2-5
D: TRBD2
size: NA
V: TRBV27
DNA: TGTGCCAGCAGTCCCCGGTCGGGGGGTCAACCCCAAGAGACCCAGTACTTC
CDR3: CASSPRSGGQPQETQYF

J: TRBJ2-2
D: TRBD2
size: NA
V: TRBV5-1
DNA: TGCGCCAGCAGCCAGGGACTAGCGGGAGACTTTTTCACCGGGGAGCTGTTTTTT
CDR3: CASSQGLAGDFFTGELFF

J: TRBJ1-1
D: TRBD1
size: NA
V: TRBV19
DNA: TGTGCCAGTGCGCCTGGGACAGGCTCCCCCATGAACACTGAAGCTTTCTTT
CDR3: CASAPGTGSPMNTEAFF

J: TRBJ2-3
D: NA
size: NA
V: TRBV11-2
DNA: TGTGCCAGCAGCTTATGGACTGGTAGCACAGATACGCAGTATTTT
CDR3: CASSLWTGSTDTQYF

J: TRBJ2-1
D: TRBD2
size: NA
V: TRBV11-1
DNA: TGTGCCAGCAGCCCCTACGGGACTAGCGTTTACAATGAGCAGTTCTTC
CDR3: CASSPYGTSVYNEQFF

J: TRBJ2-5
D: NA
size: NA
V: TRBV10-3
DNA: TGTGCCATCAGTGGACTAGGGGAGGTAGAGACCCAGTACTTC
CDR3: CAISGLGEVETQYF

J: TRBJ1-1
D: TRBD1
size: NA
V: TRBV19
DNA: TGTGCCAGTAGTACATACAGGGGAACTGAAGCTTTCTTT
CDR3: CASSTYRGTEAFF

J: TRBJ1-1
D: NA
size: once
V: TRBV11-2
DNA: TGTGCCAGCAGCTCCAGACGGAGTACATTGAACACTGAAGCTTTCTTT
CDR3: CASSSRRSTLNTEAFF

J: TRBJ1-6
D: NA
size: NA
V: TRBV10-3
DNA: TGTGCCATCAGTAGCTCCTATAATTCACCCCTCCACTTT
CDR3: CAISSSYNSPLHF

J: TRBJ1-5
D: NA
size: NA
V: TRBV18
DNA: TGTGCCAGCTCGCCGGGTAGCAATCAGCCCCAGCATTTT
CDR3: CASSPGSNQPQHF

J: TRBJ1-1
D: NA
size: once
V: TRBV11-2
DNA: TGTGCCAGCAGCTTAGGTACCAACACTGAAGCTTTCTTT
CDR3: CASSLGTNTEAFF

J: TRBJ2-7
D: TRBD2
size: NA
V: TRBV3-1/TRBV3-2
DNA: TGTGCCATCCCTAGCGGAGTAGACGAGCAGTACTTC
CDR3: CAIPSGVDEQYF

J: TRBJ1-6
D: NA
size: NA
V: TRBV23-1
DNA: TGCGCCAGCAGTCATCTGCGGGCAGGCTTGAATTCACCCCTCCACTTT
CDR3: CASSHLRAGLNSPLHF

J: TRBJ2-7
D: NA
size: once
V: TRBV7-9
DNA: TGTGCCAGCAGCTTTGAGGGGGCCTACGAGCAGTACTTC
CDR3: CASSFEGAYEQYF

J: TRBJ2-7
D: TRBD2
size: NA
V: TRBV9
DNA: TGTGCCAGCAGCGTAGGGACTAGCGGGAATGAGCAGTACTTC
CDR3: CASSVGTSGNEQYF